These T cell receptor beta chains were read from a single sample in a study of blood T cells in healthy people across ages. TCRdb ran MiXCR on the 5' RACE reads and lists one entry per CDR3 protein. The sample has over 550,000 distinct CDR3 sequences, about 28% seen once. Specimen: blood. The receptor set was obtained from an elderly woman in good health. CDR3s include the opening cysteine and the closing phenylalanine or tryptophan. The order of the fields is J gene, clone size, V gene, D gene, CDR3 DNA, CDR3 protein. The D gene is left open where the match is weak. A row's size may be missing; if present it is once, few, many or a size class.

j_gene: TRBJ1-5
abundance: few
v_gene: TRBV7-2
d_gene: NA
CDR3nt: TGTGCCAGCAGCCCCGAGGGCCTTGCGGAGAATCAGCCCCAGCATTTT
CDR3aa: CASSPEGLAENQPQHF

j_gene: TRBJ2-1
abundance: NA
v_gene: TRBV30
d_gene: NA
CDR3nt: TGTGCCGGATCCGGGACACCCAACAATGAGCAGTTCTTC
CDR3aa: CAGSGTPNNEQFF

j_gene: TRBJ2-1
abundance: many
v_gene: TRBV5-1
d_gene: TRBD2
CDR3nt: TGCGCCAGCAACCCCCCCGAGCGGGGGACCAATGAGCAGTTCTTC
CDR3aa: CASNPPERGTNEQFF

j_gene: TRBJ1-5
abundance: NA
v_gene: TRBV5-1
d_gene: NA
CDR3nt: TGCGCCAGCAGCCGTGTCACGTGGATACTGTATAGCAATCAGCCCCAGCATTTT
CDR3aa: CASSRVTWILYSNQPQHF

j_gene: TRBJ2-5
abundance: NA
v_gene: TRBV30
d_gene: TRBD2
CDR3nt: TGTGCCTGGAGTAGTGATCGGACGGGGGGCCAAGAGACCCAGTACTTC
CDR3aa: CAWSSDRTGGQETQYF

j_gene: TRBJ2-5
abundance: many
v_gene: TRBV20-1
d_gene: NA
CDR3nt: TGCAGTGCTAGAGAGCATTTAGGGGTAGAGACCCAGTACTTC
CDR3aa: CSAREHLGVETQYF

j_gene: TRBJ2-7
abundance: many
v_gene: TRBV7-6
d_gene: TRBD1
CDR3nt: TGTGCCAGCAGCTCCGGGACAGGGTTTACCTACGAGCAGTACTTC
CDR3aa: CASSSGTGFTYEQYF

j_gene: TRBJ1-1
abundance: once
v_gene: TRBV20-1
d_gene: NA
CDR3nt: TGCAATGCTAGAGATCATTCGCGTAGGAGGAACACTGAAGCTTTCTTT
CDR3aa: CNARDHSRRRNTEAFF

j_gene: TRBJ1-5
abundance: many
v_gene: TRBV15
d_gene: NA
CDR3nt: TGTGCCACCAGCAGACCAGATCAGCCCCAGCATTTT
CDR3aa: CATSRPDQPQHF

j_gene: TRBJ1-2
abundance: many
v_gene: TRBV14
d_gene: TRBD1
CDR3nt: TGTGCCAGCAGCCAAGATAGCACAGGGGGTCCTGTCTACACCTTC
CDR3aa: CASSQDSTGGPVYTF

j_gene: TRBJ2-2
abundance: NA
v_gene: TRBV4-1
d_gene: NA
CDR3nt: TGCGCCAGCAGCCAAGATCCTAACACCGGGGAGCTGTTTTTT
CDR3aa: CASSQDPNTGELFF

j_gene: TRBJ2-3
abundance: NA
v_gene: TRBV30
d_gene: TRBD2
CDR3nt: TGTGCCTGGAGCCCAGCTAGCGGGGGTGCAGATACGCAGTATTTT
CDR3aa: CAWSPASGGADTQYF

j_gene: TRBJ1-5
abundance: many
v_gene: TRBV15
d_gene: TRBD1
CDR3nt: TGTGCCACCAGCATCACCGGGACAGCCTTTAGCAATCAGCCCCAGCATTTT
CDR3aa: CATSITGTAFSNQPQHF

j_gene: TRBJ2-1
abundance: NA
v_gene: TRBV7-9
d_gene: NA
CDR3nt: TGTGCCAGCAGCTTAGAACAGGCCCCTGGTCACAATGAGCAGTTCTTC
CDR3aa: CASSLEQAPGHNEQFF

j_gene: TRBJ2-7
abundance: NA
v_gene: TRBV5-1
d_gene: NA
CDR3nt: TGCGCCAGCAGCACGGCGAGGGTCTACAATGAGCAGTACTTC
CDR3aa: CASSTARVYNEQYF

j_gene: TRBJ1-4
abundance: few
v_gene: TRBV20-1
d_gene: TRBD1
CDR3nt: TGCAGTGCTAGAGATCTGGACAGGGGGCGAGAAAAACTGTTTTTT
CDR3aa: CSARDLDRGREKLFF

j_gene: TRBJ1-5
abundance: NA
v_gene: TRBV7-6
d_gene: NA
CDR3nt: TGTGCCAGCAGCTTGTCGCAGGATAGCAATCAGCCCCAGCATTTT
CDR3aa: CASSLSQDSNQPQHF

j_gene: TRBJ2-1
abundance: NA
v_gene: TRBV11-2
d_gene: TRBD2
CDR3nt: TGTGCCAGCAGCTCCTCGAGCGGGGGTCAAAATGAGCAGTTCTTC
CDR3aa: CASSSSSGGQNEQFF

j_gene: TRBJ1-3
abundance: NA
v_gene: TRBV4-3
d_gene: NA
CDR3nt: TGCGCCGGCAGCCAGGAAAATCAGGGATCTGGAAACACCATATATTTT
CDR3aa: CAGSQENQGSGNTIYF

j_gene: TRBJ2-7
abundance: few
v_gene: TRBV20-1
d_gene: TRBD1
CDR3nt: TGCAGTGCTAGAGGACAGGGCGGATGGGAGCAGTACTTC
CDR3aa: CSARGQGGWEQYF

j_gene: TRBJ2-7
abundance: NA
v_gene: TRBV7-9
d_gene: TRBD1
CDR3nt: TGTGCCAGCAGAAAAACAGGGGATCGCGAGCAGTACTTC
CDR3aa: CASRKTGDREQYF

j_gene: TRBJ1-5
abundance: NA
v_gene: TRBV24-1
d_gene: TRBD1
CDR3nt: TGTGCCACCAGTGCCGGGACAGGGCATCAGCCCCAGCATTTT
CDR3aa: CATSAGTGHQPQHF

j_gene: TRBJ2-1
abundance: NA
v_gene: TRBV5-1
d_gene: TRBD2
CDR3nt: TGCGCCAGCAGCTTGGTGGCGGGAGGGAGCGGCTACAATGAGCAGTTCTTC
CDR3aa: CASSLVAGGSGYNEQFF

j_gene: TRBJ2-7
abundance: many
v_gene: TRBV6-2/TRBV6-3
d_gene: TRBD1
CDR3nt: TGTGCCAGCAGTTACATTGGGACAGGTCCTACGGACGAGCAGTACTTC
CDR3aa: CASSYIGTGPTDEQYF

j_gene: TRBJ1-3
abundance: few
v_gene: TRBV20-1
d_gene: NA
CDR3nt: TGCAGTGCTAAATGGGATACTGGAAACACCATATATTTT
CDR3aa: CSAKWDTGNTIYF

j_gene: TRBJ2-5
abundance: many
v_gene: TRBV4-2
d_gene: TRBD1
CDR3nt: TGTGCCAGCAGCCGGGACAGTGAGGAGACCCAGTACTTC
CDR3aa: CASSRDSEETQYF

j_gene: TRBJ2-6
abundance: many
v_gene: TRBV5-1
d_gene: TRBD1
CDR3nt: TGCGCCAGCAGCCCCGGGACAGGGCTCTCTGGGGCCAACGTCCTGACTTTC
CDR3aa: CASSPGTGLSGANVLTF

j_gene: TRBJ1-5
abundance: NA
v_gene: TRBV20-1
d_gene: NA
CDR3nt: TGCAGTGCTTCCGTGAGGGGGGTTAGCAATCAGCCCCAGCATTTT
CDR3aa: CSASVRGVSNQPQHF

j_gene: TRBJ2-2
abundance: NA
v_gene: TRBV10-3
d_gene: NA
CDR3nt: TGTGCCATCAGGGCGGCTGGGGCCTCGAACACCGGGGAGCTGTTTTTT
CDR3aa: CAIRAAGASNTGELFF

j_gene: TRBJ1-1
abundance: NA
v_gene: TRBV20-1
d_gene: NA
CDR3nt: TGCAGTGCTAGGGAAGGGGGGAACACTGAAGCTTTCTTT
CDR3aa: CSAREGGNTEAFF

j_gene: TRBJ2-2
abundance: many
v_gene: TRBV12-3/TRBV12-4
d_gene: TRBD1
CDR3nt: TGTGCCAGCAGGAGGGACAGGGGCCGGTCCGGGGAGCTGTTTTTT
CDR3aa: CASRRDRGRSGELFF

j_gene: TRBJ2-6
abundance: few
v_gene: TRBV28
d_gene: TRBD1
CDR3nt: TGTGCCAGCAGTTGGGACAGGGCAAGCTCTGGGGCCAACGTCCTGACTTTC
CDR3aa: CASSWDRASSGANVLTF

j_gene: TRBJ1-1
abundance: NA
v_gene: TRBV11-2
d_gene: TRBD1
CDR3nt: TGTGCCAGCAGCTTAAAGGGGGCAGGACGAGCTTTCTTT
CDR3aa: CASSLKGAGRAFF